This TCR beta chain comes out of a study of cytomegalovirus exposure and HLA in healthy donors. The PCR made use of 60 Vbeta and 13 Jbeta primers. Sequencing was performed with immunoSEQ multiplex PCR; in TCRdb, only in-frame clones are kept and a portion is missing. This sample carries 25,000 to 40,000 clones, with approximately 4% going to the ten biggest clones. Losses at the gene ends were 5 bases for V and 3 bases for J; bases not matched to a gene: 8. In germline, CDR1 is SGHAT, CDR2 FQNNGV. This CDR3 comprises 16 residues. V usage is TRBV11-2 and J usage is TRBJ2-3; 10 bases are a match to TRBD1. The sequence was obtained from a man aged 35 to 55 in good health and CMV-seronegative. The sample taken for sequencing was PBMCs. CDR3 amino acids: CASSPIRQGATDTQYF. CDR3 DNA: TGTGCCAGCAGCCCGATCCGACAGGGGGCAACAGATACGCAGTATTTT.